These 7 T cell receptor beta chains share one sample of origin, sequenced in a study of regulatory T cells in long-lasting Graves disease. Researchers made TCR beta libraries by using iRepertoire HTBI primers and running Arm-PCR on CDR3 regions. Via MiXCR, TCRdb re-called the multiplex PCR reads, giving one row per CDR3 protein. The data hold roughly 490,000 distinct CDR3 sequences, with 20% to 25% observed a single time. Time point specified: persistent/refractory GD, antithyroid drugs over 5 years with positive TRAb. The authors made the TCR library using RNA they extracted from PBMCs. The input for sequencing was peripheral blood mononuclear cells (PBMCs), taken when the disease was refractory, from a patient treated with antithyroid drugs. The receptors were sampled from a female donor with Graves disease.

This clonotype was recorded at least ten times. The germline gene is not matched at one end of the junction; a read error may be the cause. CDR3 region: CASRGWGNTGGWNTEAFF. CDR3 bases: TGTGCGAGCAGGGGCTGGGGGAACACAGGGGGCTGGAACACTGAAGCTTTCTTT. The rearrangement joins TRBV28 to TRBJ1-1; 9 bases agree with TRBD1. The CDR3 length is 18 residues. From germline, CDR1 is MDHEN and CDR2 SYDVKM. The complete variable domain, with remaining parts taken from reference TRBV28 and TRBJ1-1, reads DVKVTQSSRYLVKRTGEKVFLECVQDMDHENMFWYRQDPGLGLRLIYFSYDVKMKEKGDIPEGYSVSREKKERFSLILESASTNQTSMYLCASRGWGNTGGWNTEAFFGQGTRLTVV.

This clonotype was observed a few times. The chain is built from TRBV30 and TRBJ1-5; D remains unclear. CDR1 is GTSNPN and CDR2 is SVGIG in the germline V gene (reference sequence). V lost 4 bases, J lost 1 base, and 8 bases lay in between. CDR3 length: 13 residues. Here the CDR3 DNA reads TGTGCCTGGACCCTCGGGAGCAATCAGCCCCAGCATTTT. It encodes CAWTLGSNQPQHF.

This clonotype was seen repeatedly, ten times or more. The CDR3 loop is CSAGTVNYGYTF. In DNA, the CDR3 is TGCAGTGCGGGGACAGTTAACTATGGCTACACCTTC. The genes are TRBV20-1 and TRBJ1-2; 7 nucleotides agree with TRBD1. The V and J ends lost 6 bases and 1 base, in that order; junction bases with no gene match: 2. The CDR3 has 12 residues. CDR1 DFQATT and CDR2 SNEGSKA come from the germline V gene (reference sequence).

The chain combines TRBV29-1 with TRBJ1-2; unclear D gene. Trimming pared 7 bases from V and 0 bases from J, leaving 9 bases between. The CDR3 length is 12 residues. Germline CDR1 SQVTM, CDR2 ANQGSEA. The CDR3 nucleotides are TGCAGCGCCGAGGAGTCTAACTATGGCTACACCTTC. It encodes CSAEESNYGYTF.

This clonotype was observed a few times. The chain combines TRBV12-3 or TRBV12-4 with TRBJ1-2; the D is unclear. The length of the CDR3 is 11 residues. The V end was cut by 10 bases, the J end by 9 bases, with 15 bases between. CDR3 nucleotides: TGTGCCATCAACGGACTGATGAGCTACACCTTC. Its protein product is CAINGLMSYTF.

About this clonotype: This may arise from a read error, as a much more abundant clone is one base away. The chain has TRBV28 and TRBJ2-5; no definite D call. This CDR3 region has 14 residues. Germline CDR1 MDHEN, CDR2 SYDVKM. V shed 5 bases and J shed 1 base, with 11 bases lying between them. DNA for the CDR3: TGTGCCAGCAGTGGAATCACAAGCCAAGAGACCCAGTACTTC. Its translation: CASSGITSQETQYF.

This clonotype was counted between two and nine times. The rearrangement links TRBV7-2 to TRBJ1-2; no definite D call. This CDR3 contains 14 residues. The germline V gene encodes CDR1 SGHTA and CDR2 FQGNSA. V lost 4 bases and J lost 3, with 12 bases in between. CDR3 residues: CASSSQRAHYGYTF. CDR3 bases: TGTGCCAGCAGCTCCCAACGGGCACACTATGGCTACACCTTC.